These 10 T cell receptor beta chains came from one sample sequenced in a study of blood T cell repertoires in COVID-19 (TCRdb year 2020). The library was made by the immunoSEQ multiplex PCR assay. Imported from immuneACCESS, the table was reduced by TCRdb to in-frame sequences with V and J called. These copies leave out some clones; in studies compared against another copy, an unresolved V gene accounts for under half, and the cause of the remainder is not known. The sample profile shows some 670,000 clones; just under 90% of them were found once. The top ten clonotypes cover roughly 0.25% of the sample. Sequenced input: peripheral blood. The receptor set was obtained from a woman in her late teens or twenties with acute or convalescent COVID-19.

The chain is built from TRBV9 and TRBJ2-3; 12 bases fit TRBD2. This CDR3 region has 17 residues. CDR1 is SGDLS and CDR2 is YYNGEE in the germline V gene. The ends lost 0 bases at V and 2 bases at J; junction bases unmatched: 4. This chain's CDR3 is CASSVGLAGGATDTQYF. Here the CDR3 DNA reads TGTGCCAGCAGCGTAGGGCTAGCGGGGGGGGCCACAGATACGCAGTATTTT. The variable domain in full, completed from reference TRBV9 and TRBJ2-3, reads DSGVTQTPKHLITATGQRVTLRCSPRSGDLSVYWYQQSLDQGLQFLIQYYNGEERAKGNILERFSAQQFPDLHSELNLSSLELGDSALYFCASSVGLAGGATDTQYFGPGTRLTVL.

J is TRBJ2-7 and V is TRBV5-6; unclear D gene. Trimming removed 3 bases at V and 0 bases at J, with 4 bases between. There are 12 residues in the CDR3. From germline, CDR1 is SGHDT and CDR2 YYEEEE. CDR3 sequence: CASSSSSYEQYF. The CDR3 DNA sequence: TGTGCCAGCAGCTCGAGCTCCTACGAGCAGTACTTC.

DNA of the CDR3: TGTGCCAGCAGCCCCCCGGGGTCGGGACTAGTGGGAGAGACCCAGTACTTC. Encoded protein: CASSPPGSGLVGETQYF. The genes are TRBV3-1 (or the pseudogene TRBV3-2) and TRBJ2-5, with TRBD2 matching over 8 bases. The V segment lost 4 bases and the J segment 4 bases; nucleotides outside the gene matches: 14. Germline V gene lookup returns CDR1 LGHDT and CDR2 YNNKEL (reference sequence). The CDR3 contains 17 residues.

The gene calls are TRBV3-1 (or the pseudogene TRBV3-2) and TRBJ2-4; possible D gene TRBD2, 6 bases. Germline CDR1 reads LGHDT; CDR2 reads YNNKEL (reference sequence). The CDR3 extends over 14 amino acids. Between the trimmed V and J ends, which lost 5 bases and 6 bases, there was a span of 14 bases. CDR3 region: CASSAGGARNIQYF. The DNA of the CDR3 is TGTGCCAGCAGCGCGGGCGGGGCGCGAAACATTCAGTACTTC.

The genes are TRBV28 and TRBJ1-5, with 9 bases identical to TRBD1. The CDR3 sequence is 15 residues long. J was trimmed by 9 bases and V by 3 bases; bases with no gene match: 9. Germline V CDR1 and CDR2: MDHEN, SYDVKM. As DNA, the CDR3 is TGTGCCAGCAGTTTTACAGGGGGCCCGGTGGGGCCCCAGCATTTT. It is translated as CASSFTGGPVGPQHF.

This chain's CDR3 is CASSQGTQNTEAFF. CDR3 nucleotide sequence: TGCGCCAGCAGCCAAGGTACACAGAACACTGAAGCTTTCTTT. This chain uses TRBV4-3 with TRBJ1-1, with D unclear. Trimming cost V 1 base and J 1 base, with 7 bases left between them. The CDR3 runs 14 residues. Germline-derived CDR1 and CDR2 are LGHNA and YSLEER.

The chain couples TRBV30 to TRBJ2-7; 9 bases fit TRBD2. Germline CDR1 is GTSNPN and CDR2 is SVGIG (reference sequence). The CDR3 spans 15 residues. After removal of 2 bases from V and 1 base from J, the junction contained 6 bases not matched to a gene. The CDR3 reads CAWSLLSGGSYEQYF. The CDR3 bases are TGTGCCTGGAGTCTCCTAAGCGGGGGGTCCTACGAGCAGTACTTC.

The rearrangement uses TRBV7-3 and TRBJ2-2; D may be TRBD1 (6 bases). CDR1 SGHTA and CDR2 FQGTGA come from the germline V gene. The CDR3 length is 15 residues. Between the trimmed V and J ends, which lost 5 bases and 1 base, there was a span of 11 bases. CDR3 residues: CASSTGTRNTGELFF. In DNA, the CDR3 is TGTGCCAGCAGCACCGGGACAAGGAACACCGGGGAGCTGTTTTTT.

The rearrangement uses TRBV11-2 and TRBJ2-7, with a tentative D call TRBD1 (6 bases). The germline V gene encodes CDR1 SGHAT and CDR2 FQNNGV. Trimming cost V 3 bases and J 2 bases, with 14 bases left between them. The CDR3 covers 15 residues. The CDR3 spells CASSLYREATYEQYF. The CDR3 DNA is TGTGCCAGCAGCTTGTACAGGGAAGCTACCTACGAGCAGTACTTC.

This clone has just a few counts. CDR3 DNA sequence: TGCGCCAGCAGCTTACAGGGAAATCAGCCCCAGCATTTT. Translation: CASSLQGNQPQHF. The chain has TRBV5-1 and TRBJ1-5; possibly TRBD1 for D (6 bases). From germline, CDR1 is SGHRS and CDR2 YFSETQ. The CDR3 sequence is 13 residues long. Trimming cost V 2 bases and J 4 bases, with 7 bases left between them.